Below, 19 T cell receptor beta chains from the same sample are listed, as sequenced in a study of blood T cell repertoires in COVID-19. The assay was immunoSEQ multiplex PCR, and TCRdb's table has in-frame clones only and misses some. The sample holds about 88,000 clones, about 83% seen once. The material sequenced was peripheral blood. The receptors were sampled from a woman in her 70s with acute or convalescent COVID-19.

For the CDR3, the DNA is TGTGCCAGCAGTTTATTTATAGGGGATGGCTACACCTTC. Translated: CASSLFIGDGYTF. This rearrangement joins TRBV28 to TRBJ1-2, with D perhaps TRBD1 (5 bases). In germline, CDR1 is MDHEN, CDR2 SYDVKM. Trimming shortened V by 1 base and J by 6 bases, and 9 bases separated the two germline ends. The CDR3 is made up of 13 amino acids.

This clone was counted between two and nine times. The chain carries TRBV28 and TRBJ1-3; D is uncertain. Trimming stripped 6 bases from V and 0 bases from J, with 6 bases between. Germline CDR1 reads MDHEN; CDR2 reads SYDVKM. The CDR3 totals 13 residues. This chain's CDR3 is CASSLSSGNTIYF. CDR3 DNA: TGTGCCAGCAGCCTGAGCTCTGGAAACACCATATATTTT. The variable domain in full, with the rest retrieved from reference TRBV28 and TRBJ1-3, is DVKVTQSSRYLVKRTGEKVFLECVQDMDHENMFWYRQDPGLGLRLIYFSYDVKMKEKGDIPEGYSVSREKKERFSLILESASTNQTSMYLCASSLSSGNTIYFGEGSWLTVV.

This clone was found a few times. V is TRBV19 and J is TRBJ1-2, with 9 bases identical to TRBD1. V was pared by 5 bases and J by 3 bases, with 4 bases of the junction left unmatched. Looked up from germline, CDR1 is LNHDA and CDR2 is SQIVND (reference sequence). The CDR3 has 14 amino acids. This CDR3 is CASSPRDRDYGYTF. The CDR3 DNA follows: TGTGCCAGTAGTCCCCGGGACAGGGACTATGGCTACACCTTC.

The chain recombines TRBV21-1 with TRBJ2-1; TRBD2 was called by the table and not checked on the DNA. TRBV21-1 is assigned pseudogene status. The CDR3 spans 15 residues. CDR3 protein: CASSIRTSRDNEQFF. The CDR3 DNA reads TGTGCCAGCAGCATTAGGACTAGTAGGGACAATGAGCAGTTCTTC.

This chain uses TRBV5-1 with TRBJ2-5; no clear D. The CDR3 sequence is 15 residues long. CDR1 is SGHRS, CDR2 YFSETQ, per germline. Trimming removed 0 bases at V and 4 bases at J, with 13 bases between. CDR3 residues: CASSLAGLARETQYF. The CDR3 DNA sequence: TGCGCCAGCAGCTTGGCCGGGTTAGCCCGAGAGACCCAGTACTTC. Complete variable domain (other parts from reference TRBV5-1 and TRBJ2-5): KAGVTQTPRYLIKTRGQQVTLSCSPISGHRSVSWYQQTPGQGLQFLFEYFSETQRNKGNFPGRFSGRQFSNSRSEMNVSTLELGDSALYLCASSLAGLARETQYFGPGTRLLVL.

This clone appeared once. This sequence joins TRBV19 and TRBJ1-1, with D perhaps matching TRBD1 (6 bases). The V end was cut by 1 base, the J end by 1 base, with 16 bases between. This CDR3 has 17 amino acids. From germline, CDR1 is LNHDA and CDR2 SQIVND (reference sequence). The CDR3 sequence is CASSIVVGGRKNTEAFF. The DNA of the CDR3 is TGTGCCAGTAGTATAGTTGTCGGGGGGCGAAAGAACACTGAAGCTTTCTTT.

V is TRBV15 and J is TRBJ2-1, with D possibly matching TRBD2 (5 bases). V was cut by 0 bases and J by 0 bases, with 6 bases left in between. The CDR3 is 15 residues long. CDR1 and CDR2 (germline): LNHNV, YYDKDF (reference sequence). CDR3 nucleotide sequence: TGTGCCACCAGCAGAGAGGGGAGCTCCTACAATGAGCAGTTCTTC. It codes for CATSREGSSYNEQFF.

The gene calls are TRBV5-1 and TRBJ2-1, with 11 bases that match TRBD2. Germline V lookup: CDR1 SGHRS, CDR2 YFSETQ. This CDR3 spans 15 amino acids. V lost 0 bases, J lost 4 bases, and 0 bases stayed unmatched. DNA for the CDR3: TGCGCCAGCAGCTTGGTAGCGGGGGGGTACAATGAGCAGTTCTTC. Amino acids: CASSLVAGGYNEQFF.

The V gene is TRBV7-2, the J gene TRBJ2-3; 10 bases align to TRBD1. The CDR3 is made up of 17 amino acids. Germline assignment: CDR1 SGHTA and CDR2 FQGNSA. J was trimmed by 7 bases and V by 2 bases; bases with no gene match: 12. The CDR3 protein is CASSLTGVRTGGNTQYF. CDR3 DNA sequence: TGTGCCAGCAGCTTAACGGGGGTCCGGACAGGGGGAAATACGCAGTATTTT.

The rearrangement links TRBV4-2 to TRBJ2-3, with 13 bases lining up with TRBD2. CDR1 is LGHNA, CDR2 YNFKEQ, per germline. This CDR3 is built from 15 residues. V shed 2 bases and J 5 bases; nucleotides not matched to a gene: 1. CDR3 sequence (DNA): TGTGCCAGCAGCCAACGACTAGCGGGGGGAGATACGCAGTATTTT. Translated: CASSQRLAGGDTQYF.

In its sample, this clone was seen once. This same CDR3 is encoded by further DNA sequences in the sample. This sequence joins TRBV27 and TRBJ2-4; 9 nucleotides align to TRBD2. Trimming cost V 0 bases and J 0 bases; bases outside gene matches: 0. The CDR3 length is 16 residues. CDR1 MNHEY and CDR2 SMNVEV come from the germline V gene (reference sequence). The CDR3 spells CASSLSREGAKNIQYF. CDR3 nucleotides: TGTGCCAGCAGTTTATCGCGGGAGGGAGCCAAAAACATTCAGTACTTC.

This clone showed up just once. The gene calls are TRBV11-2 and TRBJ2-3; D uncertain. CDR1 is SGHAT, CDR2 FQNNGV, per germline. The CDR3 is 12 amino acids. The V and J ends lost 3 bases and 11 bases respectively, with 12 bases between them. The CDR3, as DNA: TGTGCCAGCAGCTTTGCCCCCCCAGGGCAGTATTTT. Its translation: CASSFAPPGQYF.

The chain uses TRBV9 and TRBJ2-5; possible D gene TRBD1, 6 bases. V lost 1 base and J lost 4, with 14 bases in between. This CDR3 comprises 15 residues. Looked up from germline, CDR1 is SGDLS and CDR2 is YYNGEE. CDR3 DNA: TGTGCCAGCAGCGTATACCAGGGGCGAGGAGAGACCCAGTACTTC. Its translation: CASSVYQGRGETQYF.

The V and J genes are TRBV19 and TRBJ1-1; TRBD1 might be the D (5 bases). Trimming took 3 bases from V and 0 from J, leaving 20 bases between them. The germline V gene encodes CDR1 LNHDA and CDR2 SQIVND (reference sequence). This CDR3 contains 18 residues. Here the CDR3 DNA reads TGTGCCAGTAGTATTCCCCTGAGGACCCTCAGGGTGAACACTGAAGCTTTCTTT. The encoded protein is CASSIPLRTLRVNTEAFF. The full variable domain, with the rest looked up from reference TRBV19 and TRBJ1-1, is DGGITQSPKYLFRKEGQNVTLSCEQNLNHDAMYWYRQDPGQGLRLIYYSQIVNDFQKGDIAEGYSVSREKKESFPLTVTSAQKNPTAFYLCASSIPLRTLRVNTEAFFGQGTRLTVV.

The gene calls are TRBV6-5 and TRBJ1-5; no clear D. V was trimmed by 5 bases and J by 3 bases, leaving 8 bases between them. The CDR3 has 13 residues. Germline V CDR1 and CDR2: MNHEY, SVGAGI. DNA for the CDR3: TGTGCCAGCAGTACGAGGGACAATCAGCCCCAGCATTTT. Residues: CASSTRDNQPQHF.

The chain couples TRBV3-1 (or the pseudogene TRBV3-2) to TRBJ1-4; the match to TRBD1 covers 7 bases. The CDR3 has 16 amino acids. Trimming at V came to 0 bases and at J to 5 bases, leaving 6 bases not matched to a gene. CDR1 and CDR2 (germline): LGHDT, YNNKEL (reference sequence). CDR3 amino acids: CASSQDRGGRNEKLFF. The CDR3 DNA sequence: TGTGCCAGCAGCCAAGATCGAGGGGGCAGGAATGAAAAACTGTTTTTT.

The rearrangement joins TRBV4-3 to TRBJ1-1; 9 bases are shared with TRBD1. This CDR3 comprises 18 residues. Germline lookup yields CDR1 LGHNA and CDR2 YSLEER. After removal of 2 bases from V and 4 bases from J, the junction contained 14 bases not matched to a gene. DNA for the CDR3: TGCGCCAGCAGCCAATACCGGACAGGGGACGAGGGGTTCACTGAAGCTTTCTTT. Protein sequence: CASSQYRTGDEGFTEAFF.

The genes are TRBV2 and TRBJ1-2, with D possibly matching TRBD1 (5 bases). The CDR3 contains 16 residues. Germline V gene sequence: CDR1 SNHLY, CDR2 FYNNEI. Trimming removed 6 bases at V and 2 bases at J, with 19 bases between. CDR3 region: CASSDPGDRKNYGYTF. The CDR3 nucleotides read TGTGCCAGCAGCGATCCGGGAGACAGAAAGAACTATGGCTACACCTTC.

This rearrangement joins TRBV2 to TRBJ2-6; a possible D gene is TRBD1 (6 bases). This CDR3 spans 16 amino acids. Germline V lookup: CDR1 SNHLY, CDR2 FYNNEI. V was pared by 6 bases and J by 0 bases, with 12 bases between. CDR3 nucleotides: TGTGCCAGCAGCTCGACAGGACGCTCTGGGGCCAACGTCCTGACTTTC. Translation: CASSSTGRSGANVLTF.